The 21 T cell receptor beta chains listed next were all sequenced from one sample in a study of shared T cell receptors in the human thymus. Produced via immunoSEQ multiplex PCR; TCRdb's table is partial and in-frame only. The sample consists of hundreds of thousands of clones, roughly 88% of them appearing once. The sample was also linked to a second study, of human thymus T cells.

Material for sequencing was thymocytes. The receptors shown here come from a boy younger than two with a congenital heart defect.

J is TRBJ2-7 and V is TRBV14, with 13 bases lining up with TRBD2. There are 17 residues in the CDR3. Germline assignment: CDR1 SGHDN and CDR2 FVKESK. The ends lost 0 bases at V and 6 bases at J; junction bases unmatched: 8. As DNA, the CDR3 is TGTGCCAGCAGCCAAGAGGGACTAGCGGGGCTCGTATCCGAGCAGTACTTC. It translates to CASSQEGLAGLVSEQYF.

This chain uses TRBV6-1 with TRBJ1-1; D is undetermined. Between the trimmed V and J ends, which lost 0 bases and 0 bases, there was a span of 11 bases. The CDR3 is made up of 16 amino acids. Looked up from germline, CDR1 is MNHNS and CDR2 is SASEGT. In nucleotides, the CDR3 is TGTGCCAGCAGTGAAGCGCGGAGACGGATGAACACTGAAGCTTTCTTT. Encoded protein: CASSEARRRMNTEAFF.

The chain has TRBV6-5 and TRBJ2-2; D gene unclear. Germline loops: CDR1 MNHEY, CDR2 SVGAGI. CDR3 length: 12 residues. V shed 8 bases and J shed 5 bases, with 9 bases lying between them. Here the CDR3 reads CASGPPTGELFF. The CDR3 nucleotides read TGTGCCAGCGGCCCCCCAACCGGGGAGCTGTTTTTT.

This clone was seen more than once but under ten times. The gene calls are TRBV28 and TRBJ1-5, with a tentative D call TRBD1 (5 bases). The CDR3 has 13 residues. CDR1 and CDR2 (germline): MDHEN, SYDVKM. Trimming removed 5 bases from V and 7 bases from J, with 12 bases in between. The CDR3 region is CASSSQGWQPQHF. The CDR3 bases are TGTGCCAGCAGTAGCCAGGGTTGGCAGCCCCAGCATTTT.

V usage is TRBV6-1 and J usage is TRBJ2-1; D is perhaps TRBD2 (5 bases). Trimming took 6 bases from V and 0 from J, leaving 12 bases between them. The CDR3 runs to 15 residues. Looked up from germline, CDR1 is MNHNS and CDR2 is SASEGT. CDR3 in amino acids: CASSPGLSSYNEQFF. DNA of the CDR3: TGTGCCAGCAGCCCCGGACTCAGCTCCTACAATGAGCAGTTCTTC.

The chain is built from TRBV6-5 and TRBJ2-7; D might be TRBD1 (5 bases). V was pared by 6 bases and J by 6 bases, with 15 bases between. Germline V gives CDR1 MNHEY, CDR2 SVGAGI. The CDR3 runs to 13 residues. CDR3 protein: CASSSPARGEQYF. CDR3 coding DNA: TGTGCCAGCAGCTCGCCGGCTAGGGGCGAGCAGTACTTC.

The V gene is TRBV30, the J gene TRBJ2-7; TRBD2 agrees at 11 bases. This CDR3 is 20 amino acids long. Germline V gene lookup returns CDR1 GTSNPN and CDR2 SVGIG (reference sequence). The trim removed 4 bases at V and 3 bases at J, leaving 23 bases unmatched. The CDR3, as DNA: TGTGCCTGGATTCACGATGGGACTACCTCCGGGACTAGCGGCTTCTACGAGCAGTACTTC. It translates to CAWIHDGTTSGTSGFYEQYF. Complete variable domain (other parts from reference TRBV30 and TRBJ2-7): SQTIHQWPATLVQPVGSPLSLECTVEGTSNPNLYWYRQAAGRGLQLLFYSVGIGQISSEVPQNLSASRPQDRQFILSSKKLLLSDSGFYLCAWIHDGTTSGTSGFYEQYFGPGTRLTVT.

The rearrangement uses TRBV15 and TRBJ2-1; 10 bases line up with TRBD2. The V segment lost 0 bases and the J segment 2 bases; nucleotides outside the gene matches: 1. Germline-derived CDR1 and CDR2 are LNHNV and YYDKDF (reference sequence). The CDR3 sequence is 16 residues long. CDR3 residues: CATSRDTSGTYNEQFF. The CDR3 bases are TGTGCCACCAGCAGAGATACTAGCGGGACCTACAATGAGCAGTTCTTC.

The chain recombines TRBV11-2 with TRBJ2-1; D not certain. The CDR3 extends over 13 amino acids. Germline V gene data show CDR1 as SGHAT and CDR2 as FQNNGV. V was trimmed by 5 bases and J by 6 bases, leaving 11 bases between them. CDR3 protein: CASSILSINEQFF. CDR3 nucleotide sequence: TGTGCCAGCAGCATTCTTAGCATCAATGAGCAGTTCTTC.

V is TRBV25-1 and J is TRBJ1-4, with 8 positions matching TRBD1. This CDR3 contains 16 residues. Germline CDR1 is MGHDK and CDR2 is SYGVNS. V shed 4 bases and J 7 bases; nucleotides not matched to a gene: 11. CDR3 coding DNA: TGTGCCAGCAGTGCCCCCGCAGGGGGCGGGAGTGAAAAACTGTTTTTT. Residues: CASSAPAGGGSEKLFF.

The chain couples TRBV28 to TRBJ2-1, with D possibly being TRBD2 (5 bases). The V and J ends lost 6 bases and 3 bases respectively, with 21 bases between them. CDR1 is MDHEN and CDR2 is SYDVKM in the germline V gene. The CDR3 consists of 17 residues. In nucleotides, the CDR3 is TGTGCCAGCAGCTTACTTATACGAGGGAAGGACTACAATGAGCAGTTCTTC. Protein: CASSLLIRGKDYNEQFF.

This clone was counted only a few times. The V and J genes are TRBV13 and TRBJ2-3; 7 bases map to TRBD2. In germline, CDR1 is PRHDT, CDR2 FYEKMQ (reference sequence). J lost 3 bases, V lost 4 bases, and 4 bases had no gene match. CDR3 length: 14 amino acids. The CDR3 sequence: CASSSWTSTDTQYF. The CDR3 region has the DNA TGTGCCAGCAGCTCCTGGACTAGTACAGATACGCAGTATTTT. The full variable domain, with the rest looked up from reference TRBV13 and TRBJ2-3, is AAGVIQSPRHLIKEKRETATLKCYPIPRHDTVYWYQQGPGQDPQFLISFYEKMQSDKGSIPDRFSAQQFSDYHSELNMSSLELGDSALYFCASSSWTSTDTQYFGPGTRLTVL.

The chain couples TRBV10-3 to TRBJ1-3; D is possibly TRBD1 (6 bases). This CDR3 is built from 15 residues. Trimming stripped 6 bases from V and 0 bases from J, with 12 bases between. Germline CDR1 is ENHRY and CDR2 is SYGVKD. CDR3 sequence reads: CAIRNTGSSGNTIYF. The CDR3 DNA is TGTGCCATCAGAAACACAGGGAGCTCTGGAAACACCATATATTTT.

V usage is TRBV7-9 and J usage is TRBJ2-7, with D possibly being TRBD2 (6 bases). The V gene's germline CDR1 is SEHNR and CDR2 FQNEAQ (reference sequence). Deletions cut 0 bases from V and 2 bases from J, with 17 bases between. The CDR3 loop spans 17 amino acids. CDR3 in amino acids: CASSLATGEDPTYEQYF. In DNA, the CDR3 is TGTGCCAGCAGCTTAGCGACGGGAGAGGATCCCACCTACGAGCAGTACTTC.

The chain joins TRBV27 to TRBJ2-2; 13 positions match TRBD2. With V trimmed by 3 bases and J by 0 bases, 4 bases remained unmatched. The CDR3 sequence is 18 residues long. In germline, CDR1 is MNHEY, CDR2 SMNVEV (reference sequence). In DNA, the CDR3 is TGTGCCAGCAGTTTTGGACTAGCGGGAGCCCCGAACACCGGGGAGCTGTTTTTT. This translates into CASSFGLAGAPNTGELFF.

The V call is TRBV28, the J call TRBJ2-5; D not resolved. Trimming took 2 bases from V and 4 from J, leaving 8 bases between them. This CDR3 contains 13 residues. Germline V gene sequence: CDR1 MDHEN, CDR2 SYDVKM. CDR3 in amino acids: CASSLPLVETQYF. CDR3 nucleotide sequence: TGTGCCAGCAGTTTACCCCTAGTAGAGACCCAGTACTTC.

The chain carries TRBV7-8 and TRBJ2-1, with D possibly being TRBD2 (5 bases). In germline, CDR1 is SGHVS, CDR2 FQNEAQ. The CDR3 runs to 17 residues. V was pared by 5 bases and J by 4 bases, with 21 bases between. The CDR3 DNA is TGTGCCAGCAGCCGCCATGGGCCGGGAATCCGTTACAATGAGCAGTTCTTC. This sequence encodes CASSRHGPGIRYNEQFF.

This clone was recorded a few times. The J gene is TRBJ2-7, the V gene TRBV2, with 9 bases that match TRBD2. CDR1 and CDR2 (germline): SNHLY, FYNNEI. Unmatched junction bases numbered 15, after V lost 7 bases and J lost 2 bases. The CDR3 covers 17 residues. CDR3 DNA: TGTGCCAGCACTAAGTCGGATAGCGGGAGAGGCGCCTACGAGCAGTACTTC. It codes for CASTKSDSGRGAYEQYF.

The chain combines TRBV28 with TRBJ1-5, with 7 bases lining up with TRBD1. V lost 6 bases, J lost 7 bases, and 3 bases stayed unmatched. Germline CDR1 MDHEN, CDR2 SYDVKM. CDR3 size: 12 residues. CDR3 nucleotides: TGTGCCAGCAGAACAGGGGAGCAGCCCCAGCATTTT. Its translation is CASRTGEQPQHF.

The genes are TRBV27 and TRBJ2-2; a weak D match, TRBD1 (6 bases). The CDR3 length is 16 residues. CDR1 and CDR2 from the germline V gene are MNHEY and SMNVEV (reference sequence). Trimming left V 0 bases short and J 7 bases short, with 15 bases between. CDR3 protein: CASSLSFSGAGGELFF. CDR3 sequence (DNA): TGTGCCAGCAGTTTATCGTTCTCAGGGGCTGGCGGGGAGCTGTTTTTT.

This chain links TRBV23-1 with TRBJ2-7; a weak D match, TRBD2 (6 bases). Being an ORF, TRBV23-1 has a function that is uncertain. The CDR3 length is 12 residues. Trimming took 4 bases from V and 3 from J, leaving 7 bases between them. CDR3 sequence: CASSRRDYEQYF. The CDR3 nucleotides read TGCGCCAGCAGTCGGAGGGACTACGAGCAGTACTTC.